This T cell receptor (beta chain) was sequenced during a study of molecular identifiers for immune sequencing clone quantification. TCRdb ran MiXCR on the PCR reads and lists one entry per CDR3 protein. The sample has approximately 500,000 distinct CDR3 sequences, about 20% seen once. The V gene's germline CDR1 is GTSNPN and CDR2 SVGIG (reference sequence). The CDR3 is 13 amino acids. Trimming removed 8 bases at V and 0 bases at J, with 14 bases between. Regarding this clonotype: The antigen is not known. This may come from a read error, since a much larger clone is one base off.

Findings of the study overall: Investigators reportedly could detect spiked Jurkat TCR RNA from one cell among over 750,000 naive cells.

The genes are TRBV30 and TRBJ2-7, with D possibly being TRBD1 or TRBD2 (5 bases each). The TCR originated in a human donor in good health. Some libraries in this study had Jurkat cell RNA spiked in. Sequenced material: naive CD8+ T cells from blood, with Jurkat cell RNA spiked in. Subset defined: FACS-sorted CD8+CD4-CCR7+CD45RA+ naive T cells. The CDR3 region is CARGPTSSYEQYF. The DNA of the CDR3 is TGTGCCCGGGGACCTACTAGCTCCTACGAGCAGTACTTC. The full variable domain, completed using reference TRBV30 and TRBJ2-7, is SQTIHQWPATLVQPVGSPLSLECTVEGTSNPNLYWYRQAAGRGLQLLFYSVGIGQISSEVPQNLSASRPQDRQFILSSKKLLLSDSGFYLCARGPTSSYEQYFGPGTRLTVT.